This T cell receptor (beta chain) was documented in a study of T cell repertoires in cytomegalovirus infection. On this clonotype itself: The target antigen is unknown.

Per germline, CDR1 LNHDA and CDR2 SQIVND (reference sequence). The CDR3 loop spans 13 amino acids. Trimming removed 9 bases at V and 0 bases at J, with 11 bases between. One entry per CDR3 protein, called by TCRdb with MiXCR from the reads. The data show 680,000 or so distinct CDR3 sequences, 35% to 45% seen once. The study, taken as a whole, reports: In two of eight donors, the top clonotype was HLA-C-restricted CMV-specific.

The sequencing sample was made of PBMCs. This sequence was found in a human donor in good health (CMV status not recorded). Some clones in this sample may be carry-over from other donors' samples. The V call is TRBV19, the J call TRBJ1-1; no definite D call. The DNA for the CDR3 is TGTGCCAGCTCTACAGCCATGAACACTGAAGCTTTCTTT. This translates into CASSTAMNTEAFF.